The rows below give T cell receptor beta chains drawn from one sample of a study of blood T cells in healthy people across ages. One entry per CDR3 protein results from TCRdb running MiXCR on the 5' RACE reads. Among approximately 900,000 distinct CDR3 sequences, approximately 49% were seen once, and the ten largest hold roughly 13%. The sample was blood. The receptors come from a man aged 25-45 years in good health. Each CDR3 is given with its conserved first and last residue. Fields, in order: V gene, J gene, D gene, clone size, CDR3 protein, CDR3 DNA. D genes are given only for firm matches. Some rows have no size entry. The others give once, few or many, or a class for an expanded clone.

V: TRBV12-3/TRBV12-4; J: TRBJ1-5; D: -; size: few; CDR3: CASTFGDSNQPQHF; DNA: TGTGCCAGCACCTTTGGCGATAGCAATCAGCCCCAGCATTTT
V: TRBV5-6; J: TRBJ1-5; D: TRBD1; size: -; CDR3: CASTQLGDSQPQHF; DNA: TGTGCCAGTACCCAATTAGGGGACAGCCAGCCCCAGCATTTT
V: TRBV6-6; J: TRBJ2-7; D: -; size: -; CDR3: CASVRSKGYYEQYF; DNA: TGTGCCAGCGTCCGATCCAAGGGCTACTACGAGCAGTACTTC
V: TRBV5-6; J: TRBJ1-5; D: -; size: -; CDR3: CASSSFEGGFAQPQHF; DNA: TGTGCCAGCAGCTCCTTCGAGGGAGGCTTCGCTCAGCCCCAGCATTTT
V: TRBV5-1; J: TRBJ2-1; D: -; size: few; CDR3: CASRDGSRNHEQFF; DNA: TGCGCCAGCAGGGACGGATCTAGGAACCATGAGCAGTTCTTC
V: TRBV6-6; J: TRBJ2-7; D: -; size: -; CDR3: CASREGPLSSYEQYF; DNA: TGTGCCAGCAGGGAAGGACCCTTGAGCTCCTACGAGCAGTACTTC
V: TRBV10-3; J: TRBJ1-1; D: TRBD1; size: -; CDR3: CAISESLPGQGARGAFF; DNA: TGTGCCATCAGTGAGTCGCTACCAGGACAGGGGGCAAGGGGTGCTTTCTTT
V: TRBV27; J: TRBJ2-7; D: -; size: -; CDR3: CASSLRAMPDYEQYF; DNA: TGTGCCAGCAGTTTGAGGGCCATGCCGGACTACGAGCAGTACTTC
V: TRBV5-6; J: TRBJ2-3; D: TRBD2; size: once; CDR3: CASSLKRGLLTDTQYF; DNA: TGTGCCAGCAGCTTGAAGCGGGGCCTACTCACAGATACGCAGTATTTT
V: TRBV3-1; J: TRBJ2-4; D: -; size: -; CDR3: CASSQGVSGKAKNIQYF; DNA: TGTGCCAGCAGCCAAGGCGTTTCAGGGAAGGCCAAAAACATTCAGTACTTC
V: TRBV9; J: TRBJ1-1; D: -; size: -; CDR3: CASSPGSTGTEAFF; DNA: TGTGCCAGCAGCCCCGGATCCACAGGAACCGAAGCTTTCTTT
V: TRBV7-9; J: TRBJ2-3; D: -; size: few; CDR3: CASTPGGSLADTQYF; DNA: TGTGCCAGCACCCCGGGGGGCAGCTTAGCAGATACGCAGTATTTT
V: TRBV12-3/TRBV12-4; J: TRBJ2-1; D: -; size: -; CDR3: CASSLTVSPYNEQFF; DNA: TGTGCCAGCAGTTTGACAGTGTCCCCCTACAATGAGCAGTTCTTC
V: TRBV27; J: TRBJ2-4; D: -; size: -; CDR3: CASSSQAKNIQYF; DNA: TGTGCCAGTTCATCCCAAGCCAAAAACATTCAGTACTTC
V: TRBV28; J: TRBJ2-7; D: -; size: -; CDR3: CASSRGTLEQYF; DNA: TGTGCCAGCAGCCGCGGGACGCTCGAGCAGTACTTC
V: TRBV4-2; J: TRBJ2-3; D: TRBD1; size: -; CDR3: CASSPDRVQADTQYF; DNA: TGTGCCAGCAGCCCGGACAGGGTGCAGGCAGATACGCAGTATTTT
V: TRBV6-6; J: TRBJ2-1; D: -; size: -; CDR3: CATLFNEQFF; DNA: TGTGCCACATTGTTCAATGAGCAGTTCTTC
V: TRBV3-1; J: TRBJ1-1; D: -; size: few; CDR3: CASSQDWGGYTEAFF; DNA: TGTGCCAGCAGCCAAGATTGGGGGGGGTACACTGAAGCTTTCTTT
V: TRBV3-1; J: TRBJ2-7; D: TRBD2; size: -; CDR3: CASNQDRLADEQYF; DNA: TGTGCCAGCAACCAAGATCGGCTAGCGGACGAGCAGTACTTC
V: TRBV11-2; J: TRBJ2-3; D: -; size: -; CDR3: CASSSPTSTDTQYF; DNA: TGTGCCAGCAGCTCTCCGACTAGCACAGATACGCAGTATTTT
V: TRBV29-1; J: TRBJ1-2; D: TRBD1; size: few; CDR3: CSVKPGGMGYGYTF; DNA: TGCAGCGTGAAGCCAGGGGGCATGGGGTATGGCTACACCTTC
V: TRBV29-1; J: TRBJ2-7; D: -; size: few; CDR3: CSVVGNEQYF; DNA: TGCAGCGTTGTGGGGAACGAGCAGTACTTC
V: TRBV6-5; J: TRBJ2-7; D: -; size: -; CDR3: CASSYSTGYYEQYF; DNA: TGTGCCAGCAGTTACTCGACAGGTTACTACGAGCAGTACTTC
V: TRBV27; J: TRBJ1-6; D: -; size: -; CDR3: CASSPRGGSYNSPLHF; DNA: TGTGCCAGCAGTCCGCGGGGTGGCTCCTATAATTCACCCCTCCACTTT
V: TRBV9; J: TRBJ2-1; D: TRBD1; size: many; CDR3: CASSPRDRTYNEQFF; DNA: TGTGCCAGCAGCCCCCGGGACAGGACATACAATGAGCAGTTCTTC
V: TRBV7-2; J: TRBJ1-1; D: TRBD1; size: -; CDR3: CASSLSRDRVTEAFF; DNA: TGTGCCAGCAGCCTGAGTCGGGACAGGGTCACTGAAGCTTTCTTT
V: TRBV6-1; J: TRBJ2-5; D: TRBD1; size: -; CDR3: CASSPPDRGMAETQYF; DNA: TGTGCCAGCAGTCCTCCGGACAGGGGAATGGCAGAGACCCAGTACTTC
V: TRBV5-1; J: TRBJ2-1; D: -; size: -; CDR3: CASSPDRTYNEQFF; DNA: TGCGCCAGCAGTCCCGACAGAACCTACAATGAGCAGTTCTTC
V: TRBV6-5; J: TRBJ1-2; D: -; size: -; CDR3: CASSKQEGYGYTF; DNA: TGTGCCAGCAGTAAACAGGAGGGGTATGGCTACACCTTC
V: TRBV6-1; J: TRBJ1-2; D: -; size: -; CDR3: CASSEKAGTRDGYTF; DNA: TGTGCCAGCAGTGAAAAGGCAGGGACGAGGGATGGCTACACCTTC
V: TRBV4-3; J: TRBJ2-3; D: TRBD1; size: -; CDR3: CAGSQDRELDTQYF; DNA: TGCGCCGGCAGCCAAGACAGGGAGCTAGATACGCAGTATTTT
V: TRBV28; J: TRBJ2-7; D: -; size: -; CDR3: CAMGLRTHYEQYF; DNA: TGTGCCATGGGACTCCGCACCCATTACGAGCAGTACTTC
V: TRBV3-1; J: TRBJ1-6; D: TRBD1; size: -; CDR3: CASRRMTADRGLGPLHF; DNA: TGTGCCAGCAGAAGGATGACAGCGGACAGGGGGCTGGGACCCCTCCACTTT
V: TRBV30; J: TRBJ2-7; D: -; size: once; CDR3: CAWSVTVEQYF; DNA: TGTGCCTGGAGTGTAACGGTTGAGCAGTACTTC
V: TRBV12-3/TRBV12-4; J: TRBJ2-7; D: TRBD1; size: many; CDR3: CASSGDSAYEQYF; DNA: TGTGCCAGCAGTGGGGACAGCGCCTACGAGCAGTACTTC
V: TRBV6-1; J: TRBJ1-4; D: TRBD1; size: few; CDR3: CASSQGPPGQGDKKTNEKLFF; DNA: TGTGCCAGCAGTCAGGGCCCCCCGGGACAGGGTGACAAGAAGACTAATGAAAAACTGTTTTTT
V: TRBV29-1; J: TRBJ2-7; D: -; size: few; CDR3: CSVEDRRGSSYEQYF; DNA: TGCAGCGTTGAAGATAGGAGGGGTTCGTCCTACGAGCAGTACTTC
V: TRBV7-6; J: TRBJ1-1; D: -; size: -; CDR3: CASSHGGPNTEAFF; DNA: TGTGCCAGCAGCCACGGGGGGCCGAACACTGAAGCTTTCTTT
V: TRBV28; J: TRBJ2-1; D: TRBD1; size: few; CDR3: CASSSGQRLNEQFF; DNA: TGTGCCAGCAGTTCGGGACAGCGCCTTAATGAGCAGTTCTTC